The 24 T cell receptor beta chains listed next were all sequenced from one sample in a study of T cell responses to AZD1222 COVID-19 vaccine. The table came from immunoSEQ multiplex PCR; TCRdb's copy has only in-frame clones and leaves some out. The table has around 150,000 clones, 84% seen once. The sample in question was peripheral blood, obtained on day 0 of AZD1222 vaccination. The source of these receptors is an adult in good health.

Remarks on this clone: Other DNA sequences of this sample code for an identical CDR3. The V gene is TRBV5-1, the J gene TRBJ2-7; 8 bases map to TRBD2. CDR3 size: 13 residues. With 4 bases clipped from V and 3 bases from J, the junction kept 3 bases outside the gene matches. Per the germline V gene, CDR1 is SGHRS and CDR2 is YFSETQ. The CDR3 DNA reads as TGCGCCAGCAGCCTAGCGGGCCTCTACGAGCAGTACTTC. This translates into CASSLAGLYEQYF.

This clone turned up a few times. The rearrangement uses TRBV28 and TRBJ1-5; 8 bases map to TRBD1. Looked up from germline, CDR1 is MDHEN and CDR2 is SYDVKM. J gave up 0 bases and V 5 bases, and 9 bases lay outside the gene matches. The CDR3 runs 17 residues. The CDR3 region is CASSNQGAGYSNQPQHF. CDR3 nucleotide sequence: TGTGCCAGCAGTAATCAGGGGGCCGGGTATAGCAATCAGCCCCAGCATTTT.

CDR3 DNA: TGTGCCAGCAGCTGGAATGATTCGGACGAGCAGTACTTC. It translates to CASSWNDSDEQYF. This chain uses TRBV6-2 or TRBV6-3 with TRBJ2-7; D not certain. The CDR3 has 13 amino acids. Germline assignment: CDR1 MNHEY and CDR2 SVGEGT. V lost 6 bases to trimming and J lost 5 bases, with 14 bases between them.

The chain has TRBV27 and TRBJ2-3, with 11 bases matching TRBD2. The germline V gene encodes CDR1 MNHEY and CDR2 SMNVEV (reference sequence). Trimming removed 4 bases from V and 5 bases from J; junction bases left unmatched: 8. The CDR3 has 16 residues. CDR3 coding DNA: TGTGCCAGCAGTTCCATGGGACTAGCGGATGAAGATACGCAGTATTTT. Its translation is CASSSMGLADEDTQYF.

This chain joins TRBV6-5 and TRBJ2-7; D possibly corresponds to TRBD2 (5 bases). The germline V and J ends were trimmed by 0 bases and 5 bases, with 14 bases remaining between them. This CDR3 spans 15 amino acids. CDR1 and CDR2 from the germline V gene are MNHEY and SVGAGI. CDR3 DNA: TGTGCCAGCAGTTACTCCCGCCTAGCTATCGACGAGCAGTACTTC. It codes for CASSYSRLAIDEQYF.

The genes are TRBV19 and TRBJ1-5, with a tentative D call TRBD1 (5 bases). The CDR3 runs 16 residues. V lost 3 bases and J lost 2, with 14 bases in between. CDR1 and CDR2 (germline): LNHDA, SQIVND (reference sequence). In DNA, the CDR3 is TGTGCCAGTAGTATTGTTTTGGGGGTTGGCAATCAGCCCCAGCATTTT. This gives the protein CASSIVLGVGNQPQHF.

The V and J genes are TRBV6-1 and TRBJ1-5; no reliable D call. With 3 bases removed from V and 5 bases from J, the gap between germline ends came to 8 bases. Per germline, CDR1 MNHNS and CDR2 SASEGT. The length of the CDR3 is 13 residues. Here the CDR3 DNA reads TGTGCCAGCAGTGATAGACATTATCAGCCCCAGCATTTT. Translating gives CASSDRHYQPQHF.

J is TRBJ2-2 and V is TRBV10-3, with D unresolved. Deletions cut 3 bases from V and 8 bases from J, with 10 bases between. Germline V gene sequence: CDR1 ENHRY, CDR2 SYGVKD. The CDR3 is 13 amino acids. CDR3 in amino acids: CAISDGPGGELFF. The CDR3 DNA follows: TGTGCCATCAGTGACGGACCCGGTGGGGAGCTGTTTTTT.

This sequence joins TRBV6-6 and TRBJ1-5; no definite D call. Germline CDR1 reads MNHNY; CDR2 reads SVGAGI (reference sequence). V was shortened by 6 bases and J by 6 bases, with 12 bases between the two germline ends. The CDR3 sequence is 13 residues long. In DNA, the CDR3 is TGTGCCAGCAGGAAGCTTAATGGTCAGCCCCAGCATTTT. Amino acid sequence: CASRKLNGQPQHF.

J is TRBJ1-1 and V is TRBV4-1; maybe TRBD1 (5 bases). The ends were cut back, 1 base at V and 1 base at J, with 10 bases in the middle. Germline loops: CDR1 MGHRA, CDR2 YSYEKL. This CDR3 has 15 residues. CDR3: CASSQVTVPNTEAFF. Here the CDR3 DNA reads TGCGCCAGCAGCCAAGTGACAGTTCCGAACACTGAAGCTTTCTTT.

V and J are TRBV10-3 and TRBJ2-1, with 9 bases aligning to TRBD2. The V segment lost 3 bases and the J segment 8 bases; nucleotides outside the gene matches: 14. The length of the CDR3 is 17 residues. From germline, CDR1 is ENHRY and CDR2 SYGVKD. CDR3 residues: CAISDPRGLAGGDEQFF. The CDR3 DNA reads TGTGCCATCAGTGACCCCCGGGGACTAGCTGGAGGGGATGAGCAGTTCTTC.

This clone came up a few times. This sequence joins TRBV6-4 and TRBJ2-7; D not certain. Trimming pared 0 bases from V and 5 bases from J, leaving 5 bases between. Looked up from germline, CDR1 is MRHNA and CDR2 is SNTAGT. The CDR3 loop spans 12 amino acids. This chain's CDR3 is CASSDSLHEQYF. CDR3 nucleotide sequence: TGTGCCAGCAGTGACTCGCTACACGAGCAGTACTTC.

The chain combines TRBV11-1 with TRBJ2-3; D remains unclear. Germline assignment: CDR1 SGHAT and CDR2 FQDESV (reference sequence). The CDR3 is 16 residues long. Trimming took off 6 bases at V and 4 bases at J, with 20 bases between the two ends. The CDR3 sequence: CASRKGLVSRADTQYF. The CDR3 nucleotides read TGTGCCAGCAGAAAGGGCTTAGTGTCACGAGCAGATACGCAGTATTTT.

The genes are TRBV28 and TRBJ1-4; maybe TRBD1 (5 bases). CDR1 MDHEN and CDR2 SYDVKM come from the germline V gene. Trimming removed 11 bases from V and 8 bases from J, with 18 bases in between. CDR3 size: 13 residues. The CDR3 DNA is TGTGCCCATAGGGGCAAAAGTCGGGAAAAACTGTTTTTT. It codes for CAHRGKSREKLFF. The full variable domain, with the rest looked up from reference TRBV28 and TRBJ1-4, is DVKVTQSSRYLVKRTGEKVFLECVQDMDHENMFWYRQDPGLGLRLIYFSYDVKMKEKGDIPEGYSVSREKKERFSLILESASTNQTSMYLCAHRGKSREKLFFGSGTQLSVL.

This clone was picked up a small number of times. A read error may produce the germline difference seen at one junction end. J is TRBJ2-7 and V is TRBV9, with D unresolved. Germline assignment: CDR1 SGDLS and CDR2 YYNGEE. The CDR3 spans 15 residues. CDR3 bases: TGTGCCAGCATCGTAAGGAACGGATCATCCTTCGAGCAGTACTTC. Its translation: CASIVRNGSSFEQYF.

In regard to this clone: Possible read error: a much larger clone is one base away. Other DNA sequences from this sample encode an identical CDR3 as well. CDR3 coding DNA: TGTGCCAGCAGCCAGAGCTCCTATAATTCACCCCTCCACTTT. It is translated as CASSQSSYNSPLHF. The chain carries TRBV3-1 (or the pseudogene TRBV3-2) and TRBJ1-6; no reliable D call. V gave up 3 bases and J gave up 0 bases, with 3 bases separating them. CDR1 is LGHDT, CDR2 YNNKEL, per germline (reference sequence). There are 14 residues in the CDR3.

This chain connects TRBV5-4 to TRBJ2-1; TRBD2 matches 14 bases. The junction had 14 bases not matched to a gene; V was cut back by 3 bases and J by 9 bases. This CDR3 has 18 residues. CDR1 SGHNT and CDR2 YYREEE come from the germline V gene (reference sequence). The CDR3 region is CASSSSTSGGARSSEQFF. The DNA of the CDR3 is TGTGCCAGCAGCTCGTCGACTAGCGGGGGGGCCCGATCAAGTGAGCAGTTCTTC.

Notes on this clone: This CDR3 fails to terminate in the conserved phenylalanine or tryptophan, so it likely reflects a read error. As DNA, the CDR3 is TGTGCCAGCAGTTCCCCTCCGGTCTACGAGCAGTACCTC. Translating gives CASSSPPVYEQYL. J is TRBJ2-7 and V is TRBV28; D call uncertain. Trimming took 4 bases from V and 3 from J, leaving 10 bases between them. This CDR3 spans 13 amino acids. The germline V gene has CDR1 MDHEN and CDR2 SYDVKM.

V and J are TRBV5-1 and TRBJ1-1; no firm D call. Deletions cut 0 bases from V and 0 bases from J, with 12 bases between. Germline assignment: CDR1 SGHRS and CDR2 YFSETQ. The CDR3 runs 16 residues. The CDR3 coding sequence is TGCGCCAGCAGCTTGGGCGCAGACTTAATGAACACTGAAGCTTTCTTT. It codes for CASSLGADLMNTEAFF.

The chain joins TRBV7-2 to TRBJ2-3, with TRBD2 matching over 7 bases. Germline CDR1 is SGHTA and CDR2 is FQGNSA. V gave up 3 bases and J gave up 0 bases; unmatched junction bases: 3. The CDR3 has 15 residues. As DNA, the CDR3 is TGTGCCAGCAGCTTCGGACTAGGCAGCACAGATACGCAGTATTTT. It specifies CASSFGLGSTDTQYF.

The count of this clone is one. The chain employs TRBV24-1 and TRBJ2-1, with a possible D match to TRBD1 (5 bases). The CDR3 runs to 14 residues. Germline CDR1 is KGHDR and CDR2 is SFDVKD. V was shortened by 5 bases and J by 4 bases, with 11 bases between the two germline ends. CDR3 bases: TGTGCCACCAGTGTGGCAGGGCCTTACAATGAGCAGTTCTTC. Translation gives CATSVAGPYNEQFF.

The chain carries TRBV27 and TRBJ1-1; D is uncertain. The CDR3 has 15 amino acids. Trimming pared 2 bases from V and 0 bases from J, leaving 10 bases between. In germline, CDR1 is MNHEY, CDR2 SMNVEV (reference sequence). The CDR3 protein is CASSLGVGLNTEAFF. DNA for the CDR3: TGTGCCAGCAGTTTAGGGGTGGGCCTGAACACTGAAGCTTTCTTT.

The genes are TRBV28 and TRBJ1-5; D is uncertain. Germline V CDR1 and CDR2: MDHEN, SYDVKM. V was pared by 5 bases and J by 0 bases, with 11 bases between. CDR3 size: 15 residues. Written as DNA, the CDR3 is TGTGCCAGCAGTGGAGGCGGGAATAGCAATCAGCCCCAGCATTTT. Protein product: CASSGGGNSNQPQHF. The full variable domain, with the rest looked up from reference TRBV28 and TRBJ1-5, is DVKVTQSSRYLVKRTGEKVFLECVQDMDHENMFWYRQDPGLGLRLIYFSYDVKMKEKGDIPEGYSVSREKKERFSLILESASTNQTSMYLCASSGGGNSNQPQHFGDGTRLSIL.

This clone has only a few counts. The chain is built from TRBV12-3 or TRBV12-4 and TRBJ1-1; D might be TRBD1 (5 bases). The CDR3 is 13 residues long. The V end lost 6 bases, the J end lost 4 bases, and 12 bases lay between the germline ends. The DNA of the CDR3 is TGTGCCAGCAGGTACAAGGGGATCACTGAAGCTTTCTTT. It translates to CASRYKGITEAFF.